The present entry profiles one T cell receptor (beta chain) with its context. The antigen remains undetermined. The data originate from a study of chemoradiotherapy in HPV16-positive cancers. Study findings and constraints: Better recurrence-free survival went with HPV-responsive T-cell expansion in HPV16-positive patients.

Some clones are missing from TCRdb's copy, which holds only in-frame ones; the method was immunoSEQ multiplex PCR. The table has under 70,000 clones, 90% seen once. Here the sequenced sample was blood, taken from a patient who underwent chemoradiotherapy. The receptor was isolated from a human donor with HPV-associated anogenital cancer.

CDR3 residues: CASSYGYLSYEQYF. The CDR3 DNA reads as TGTGCCAGCAGTTACGGCTACCTCTCCTACGAGCAGTACTTC. This rearrangement joins TRBV6-5 to TRBJ2-7, with D uncertain. Trimming took 2 bases from V and 0 from J, leaving 8 bases between them. The germline V gene encodes CDR1 MNHEY and CDR2 SVGAGI. The CDR3 has 14 amino acids.